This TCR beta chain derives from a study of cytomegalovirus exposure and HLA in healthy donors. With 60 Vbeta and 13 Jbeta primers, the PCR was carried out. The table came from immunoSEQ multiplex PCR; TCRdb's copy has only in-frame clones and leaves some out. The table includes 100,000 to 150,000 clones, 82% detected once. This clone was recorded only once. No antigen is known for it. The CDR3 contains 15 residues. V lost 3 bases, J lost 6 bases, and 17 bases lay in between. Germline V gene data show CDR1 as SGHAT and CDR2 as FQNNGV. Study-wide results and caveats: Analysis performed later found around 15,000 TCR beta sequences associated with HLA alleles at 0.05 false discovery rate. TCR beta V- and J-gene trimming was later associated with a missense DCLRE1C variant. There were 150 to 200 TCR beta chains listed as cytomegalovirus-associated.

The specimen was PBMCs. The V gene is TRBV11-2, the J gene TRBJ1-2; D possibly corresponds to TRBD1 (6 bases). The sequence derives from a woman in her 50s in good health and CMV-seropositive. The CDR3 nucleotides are TGTGCCAGCAGCTTTAGGCCCGGGACATTACATGGCTACACCTTC. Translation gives CASSFRPGTLHGYTF.